The present TCR beta chain was sequenced within a study of T cell changes during pregnancy in multiple sclerosis. This table comes from immunoSEQ multiplex PCR, and its TCRdb copy is limited to in-frame clones, with some not included. The table has 70,000 to 100,000 clones, 90% to 95% seen once. The CDR3 is 14 amino acids. Germline loops: CDR1 LNHDA, CDR2 SQIVND (reference sequence). V shed 6 bases, J shed 5 bases, and the junction held 6 bases outside the gene matches. This sample comprised peripheral blood, obtained in the first trimester of pregnancy. The rearrangement links TRBV19 to TRBJ1-5, with 8 positions matching TRBD1. This TCR derives from a female donor with multiple sclerosis, enrolled in a pregnancy study. The CDR3: CASRPHRGDQPQHF. CDR3 nucleotides: TGTGCCAGTAGGCCACACAGGGGGGATCAGCCCCAGCATTTT.